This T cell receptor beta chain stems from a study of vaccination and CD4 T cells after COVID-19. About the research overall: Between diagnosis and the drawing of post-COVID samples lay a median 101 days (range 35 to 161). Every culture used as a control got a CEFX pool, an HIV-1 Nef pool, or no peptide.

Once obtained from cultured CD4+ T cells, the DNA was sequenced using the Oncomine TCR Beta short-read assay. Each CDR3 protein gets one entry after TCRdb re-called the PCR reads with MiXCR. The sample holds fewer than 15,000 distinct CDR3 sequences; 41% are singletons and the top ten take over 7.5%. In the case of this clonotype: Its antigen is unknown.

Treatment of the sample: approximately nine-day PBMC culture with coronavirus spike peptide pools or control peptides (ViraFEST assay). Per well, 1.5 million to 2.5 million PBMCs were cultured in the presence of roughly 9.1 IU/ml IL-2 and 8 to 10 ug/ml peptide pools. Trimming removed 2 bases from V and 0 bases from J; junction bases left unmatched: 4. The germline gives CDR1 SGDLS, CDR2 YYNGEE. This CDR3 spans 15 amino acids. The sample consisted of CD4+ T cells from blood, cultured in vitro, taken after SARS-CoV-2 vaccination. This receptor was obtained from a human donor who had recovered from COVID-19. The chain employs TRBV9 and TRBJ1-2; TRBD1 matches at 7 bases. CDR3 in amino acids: CASSVTGTANYGYTF. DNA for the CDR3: TGTGCCAGCAGCGTGACCGGGACAGCTAACTATGGCTACACCTTC.